This T cell receptor (beta chain) was profiled in a study of CD8 T cell repertoires and HIV-1 epitope variants. Looking at the study overall: Twenty-five autologous and known Gag and Nef epitope variant peptides each stimulated T cells separately. Epitopes were three Gag families plus Nef HW9 and YT9. Study-wide results and caveats: This assay reports beta chains of antigen-expanded cells, not T cell function.

This CDR3 region has 16 residues. Germline V gives CDR1 MDHEN, CDR2 SYDVKM. Losses at the gene ends were 10 bases for V and 2 bases for J; bases not matched to a gene: 10. Comment on this clone: Its antigen is still unknown.

Survey-depth immunoSEQ sequencing covered TCR beta CDR3 regions. Clones were read by immunoSEQ multiplex PCR, and TCRdb kept only the in-frame ones, dropping some. The table records approximately 4,500 clones, about 72% of them present only once. This clonotype originated in a male donor with HIV. The sequenced material came from cultured CD8+ T cells derived from PBMCs. The J gene is TRBJ2-3, the V gene TRBV28; 12 bases match TRBD2. The CDR3 DNA reads TGTGCCACCCTATACGGACTAGCGGGAAACACAGATACGCAGTATTTT. Amino acids: CATLYGLAGNTDTQYF.